This T cell receptor beta chain emerged from a study of blood T cell repertoires in COVID-19 (dated by TCRdb to 2018 to 2021). Study-wide context: Collaborator samples came from the United States, Italy and Spain and covered acute and convalescent phases of COVID-19. The prospective study material was composed of cDNA or gDNA derived from T cells, B-cell-depleted T cells, or PBMCs. The dataset comprised deeply sampled blood TCRbeta repertoires from subjects exposed to, actively infected with, or recovered from COVID-19. HLA class I and class II types, where available, came from metadata supplied by the sample provider rather than from assay-based typing. The repertoires were made available in a free public database intended to serve as a resource for research on the immune response to SARS-CoV-2. Samples were obtained from the ongoing ImmuneRACE study (first 160 participants) and from 1,254 subjects provided by 6 global collaborators. The sample metadata nearly always contained a de-identified subject ID, COVID-19 status, age in years and sex. Summary of the overall study and its limitations: Clinical and demographic metadata were provided uncurated, with the amount varying by source and participant.

Per the germline V gene, ENHRY is the CDR1 and SYGVKD is the CDR2. V is pruned by 0 bases and J by 4 bases, leaving 8 bases of the junction without a gene match. From its cysteine to its phenylalanine, the CDR3 spans 17 amino acids. The kept DNA is CDR3 alone, 51 bases in frame from the first base. TCRbeta CDR3 regions were amplified from genomic DNA using the immunoSEQ Assay, a bias-controlled multiplex PCR. In the source study's methods: The number of nucleated cells in each sample was estimated by amplification of reference gene primers within the assay. To quantify the absolute abundance of each unique TCRbeta CDR3 rearrangement, sequence reads were collapsed and filtered. Productive Simpson clonality was computed per sample as the square root of Simpson's diversity index over productive rearrangements. Held by TCRdb, this immuneACCESS table contains in-frame sequences only and omits some clones. Under half of the omission traces to an unresolved V gene where checked; the cause of the rest is unknown. That table supplies the V and J calls and clone size; D and trimming were determined from the DNA. Within this sample are fewer than 300,000 clones, with 80% to 95% of them counted one time only. Together, the top ten hold 2% to 2.5% of the sample.

One collaborating source in Seattle enrolled patients while the patients were actively infected and followed the patients over time throughout the course of disease. Each collaborating institution followed its own protocols to collect whole blood in K2EDTA tubes. For TCRbeta analysis, collaborators shipped samples in one of three forms: frozen whole blood, isolated PBMCs, or DNA extracted from either of those sample types. Details on this clone: Its antigen is still unknown. Nothing much larger sits one base from this clone, and base qualities are not available.

This sequence originates from a woman in her 30s with COVID-19, enrolled during active disease. The chain is made from TRBV10-3 and TRBJ2-1; TRBD2 fits 8 bases in the junction. Sequences were obtained from peripheral blood. The DNA is TGTGCCATCAGTGAGTCGGCGGGAGGCCGAGGATACAATGAGCAGTTCTTC. This is translated as CAISESAGGRGYNEQFF.